This TCR beta chain was recovered during a study of identical twins. The study's findings and limits: The abundant beta clonotypes from cord blood had fewer insertions, and memory repertoires had none of this. Cross-sectional statistics underpinned the conclusions; the same donors were not followed.

The CDR3 is 15 residues long. Trimming stripped 3 bases from V and 0 bases from J, with 9 bases between. Germline-derived CDR1 and CDR2 are PRHDT and FYEKMQ (reference sequence). Template switching added a universal primer site; cDNA carried unique molecular identifiers. TCRdb analysed the 5' RACE reads with MiXCR anew, one entry per CDR3 protein. The table lists about 660,000 distinct CDR3 sequences, 8.6% of them singletons. This clonotype was found many times. Its cognate antigen is unknown. This sample also appeared in a second study, on yellow fever vaccine responses in identical twins.

The source of this sequence is a woman aged 18-29 years in good health. The sequencing input was PBMCs. This chain connects TRBV13 to TRBJ1-5; possible D gene TRBD1, 6 bases. CDR3 in amino acids: CASSFAGVSNQPQHF. As DNA, the CDR3 is TGTGCCAGCAGCTTTGCAGGGGTTAGCAATCAGCCCCAGCATTTT. Full variable domain (remainder filled in from reference TRBV13 and TRBJ1-5): AAGVIQSPRHLIKEKRETATLKCYPIPRHDTVYWYQQGPGQDPQFLISFYEKMQSDKGSIPDRFSAQQFSDYHSELNMSSLELGDSALYFCASSFAGVSNQPQHFGDGTRLSIL.